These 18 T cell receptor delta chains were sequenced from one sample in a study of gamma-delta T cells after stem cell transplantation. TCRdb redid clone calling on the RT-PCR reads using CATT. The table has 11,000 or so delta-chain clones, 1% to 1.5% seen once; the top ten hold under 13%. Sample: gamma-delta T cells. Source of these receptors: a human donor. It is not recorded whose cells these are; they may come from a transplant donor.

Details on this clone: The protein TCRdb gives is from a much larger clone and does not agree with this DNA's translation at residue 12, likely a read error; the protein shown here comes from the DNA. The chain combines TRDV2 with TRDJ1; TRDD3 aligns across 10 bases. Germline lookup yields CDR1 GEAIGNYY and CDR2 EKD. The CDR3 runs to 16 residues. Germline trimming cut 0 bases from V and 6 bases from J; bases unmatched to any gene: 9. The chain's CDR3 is CACDTVMGDTTNKLIF. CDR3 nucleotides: TGTGCCTGTGACACCGTAATGGGGGATACAACCAATAAACTCATCTTT.

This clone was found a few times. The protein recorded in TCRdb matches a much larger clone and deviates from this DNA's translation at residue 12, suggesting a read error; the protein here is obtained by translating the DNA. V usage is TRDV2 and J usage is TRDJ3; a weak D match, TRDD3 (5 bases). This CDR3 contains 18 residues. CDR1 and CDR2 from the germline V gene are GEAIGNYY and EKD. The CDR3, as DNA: TGTGCCTGTGACACCATTGGGGAGAGCTCCTGGAACACCCGACAGATGTTTTTC. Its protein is CACDTIGESSWNTRQMFF.

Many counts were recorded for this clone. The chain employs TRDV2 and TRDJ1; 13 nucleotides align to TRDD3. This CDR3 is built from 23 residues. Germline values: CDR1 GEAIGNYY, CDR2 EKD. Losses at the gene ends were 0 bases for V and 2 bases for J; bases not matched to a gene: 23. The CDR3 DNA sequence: TGTGCCTGTGACACCCTTTCTACGGGTACTGGGGGATACGCGCACAGACAGACCGATAAACTCATCTTT. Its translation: CACDTLSTGTGGYAHRQTDKLIF.

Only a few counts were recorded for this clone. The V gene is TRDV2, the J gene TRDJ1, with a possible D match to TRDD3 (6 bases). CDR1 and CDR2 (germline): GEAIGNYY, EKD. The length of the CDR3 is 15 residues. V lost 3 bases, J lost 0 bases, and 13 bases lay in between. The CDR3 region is CACDYRGKNTDKLIF. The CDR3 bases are TGTGCCTGTGACTACCGGGGGAAAAACACCGATAAACTCATCTTT.

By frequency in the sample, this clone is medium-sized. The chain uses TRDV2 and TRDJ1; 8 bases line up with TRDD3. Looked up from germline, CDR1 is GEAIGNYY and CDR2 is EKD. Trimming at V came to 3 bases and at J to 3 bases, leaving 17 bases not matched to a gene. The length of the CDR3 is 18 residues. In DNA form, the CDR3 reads TGTGCCTGTGACCCCGCGTCGTGGGGGATGACGTACCCCGATAAACTCATCTTT. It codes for CACDPASWGMTYPDKLIF.

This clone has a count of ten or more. The CDR3 DNA reads TGTGCCTGTGATTCTCTTGGGCGGTACACCGATAAACTCATCTTT. Protein product: CACDSLGRYTDKLIF. The genes are TRDV2 and TRDJ1; no definite D call. The CDR3 has 15 residues. Trimming cost V 4 bases and J 0 bases, with 14 bases left between them. CDR1 GEAIGNYY and CDR2 EKD come from the germline V gene.

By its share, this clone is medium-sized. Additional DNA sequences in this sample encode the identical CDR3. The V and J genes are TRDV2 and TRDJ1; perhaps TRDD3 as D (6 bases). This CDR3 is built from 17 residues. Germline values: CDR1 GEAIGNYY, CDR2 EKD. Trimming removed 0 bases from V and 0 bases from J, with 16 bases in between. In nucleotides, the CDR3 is TGTGCCTGTGACACCGTGGAGGTGGGGGTTTACACCGATAAACTCATCTTT. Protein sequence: CACDTVEVGVYTDKLIF.

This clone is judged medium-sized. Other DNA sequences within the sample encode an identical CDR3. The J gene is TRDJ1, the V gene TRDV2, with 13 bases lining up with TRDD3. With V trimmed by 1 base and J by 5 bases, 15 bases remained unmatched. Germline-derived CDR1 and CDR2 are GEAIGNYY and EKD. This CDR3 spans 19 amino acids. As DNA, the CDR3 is TGTGCCTGTGACACGTTACTGGGGGATACGCGCGAAGGGAGTGATAAACTCATCTTT. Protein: CACDTLLGDTREGSDKLIF.

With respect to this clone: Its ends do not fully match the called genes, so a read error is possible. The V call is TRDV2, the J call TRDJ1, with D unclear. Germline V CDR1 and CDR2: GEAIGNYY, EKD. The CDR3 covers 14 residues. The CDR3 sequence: CSCDAVTSTDKLIF. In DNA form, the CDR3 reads TGTTCCTGTGACGCAGTCACGAGCACCGATAAACTCATCTTT.

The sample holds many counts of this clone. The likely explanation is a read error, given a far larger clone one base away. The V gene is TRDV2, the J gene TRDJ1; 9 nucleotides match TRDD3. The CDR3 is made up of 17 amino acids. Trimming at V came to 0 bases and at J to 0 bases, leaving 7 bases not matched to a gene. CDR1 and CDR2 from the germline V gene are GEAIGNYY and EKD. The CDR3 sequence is CACDTVEGIRYTDKLIF. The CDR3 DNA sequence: TGTGCCTGTGACACCGTAGAGGGGATACGGTACACCGATAAACTCATCTTT.

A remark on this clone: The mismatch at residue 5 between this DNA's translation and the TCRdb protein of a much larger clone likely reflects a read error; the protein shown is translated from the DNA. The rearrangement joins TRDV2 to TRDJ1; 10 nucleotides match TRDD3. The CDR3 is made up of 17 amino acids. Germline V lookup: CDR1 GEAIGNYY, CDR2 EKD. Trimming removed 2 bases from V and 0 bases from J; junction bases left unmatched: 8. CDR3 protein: CACDRVGTGGYTDKLIF. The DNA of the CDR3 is TGTGCCTGTGACAGGGTGGGTACTGGGGGATACACCGATAAACTCATCTTT.

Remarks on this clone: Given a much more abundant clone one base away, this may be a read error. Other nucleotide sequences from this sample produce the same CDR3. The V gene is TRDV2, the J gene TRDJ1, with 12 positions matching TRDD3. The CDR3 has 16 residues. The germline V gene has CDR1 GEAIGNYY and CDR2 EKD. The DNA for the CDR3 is TGCGCCTGTGAGAAGCTGGGGGATACGGACACCGATAAACTCATCTTT. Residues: CACEKLGDTDTDKLIF.

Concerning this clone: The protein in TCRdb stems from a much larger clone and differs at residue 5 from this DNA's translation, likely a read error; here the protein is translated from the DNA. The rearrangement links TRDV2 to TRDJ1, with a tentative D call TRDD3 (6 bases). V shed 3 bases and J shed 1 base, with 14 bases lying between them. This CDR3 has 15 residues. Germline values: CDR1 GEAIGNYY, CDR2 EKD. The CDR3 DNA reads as TGTGCCTGTGACGCCGTGGGGGGTCCCACCGATAAACTCATCTTT. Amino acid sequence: CACDAVGGPTDKLIF.

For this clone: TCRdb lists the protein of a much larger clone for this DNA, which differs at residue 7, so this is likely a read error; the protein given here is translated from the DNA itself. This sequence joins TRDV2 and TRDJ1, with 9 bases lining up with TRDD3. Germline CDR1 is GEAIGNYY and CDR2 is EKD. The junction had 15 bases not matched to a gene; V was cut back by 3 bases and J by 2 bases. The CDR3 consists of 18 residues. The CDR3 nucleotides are TGTGCCTGTGACTATACTAGGGGATACGCCGGTAAAACCGATAAACTCATCTTT. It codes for CACDYTRGYAGKTDKLIF.

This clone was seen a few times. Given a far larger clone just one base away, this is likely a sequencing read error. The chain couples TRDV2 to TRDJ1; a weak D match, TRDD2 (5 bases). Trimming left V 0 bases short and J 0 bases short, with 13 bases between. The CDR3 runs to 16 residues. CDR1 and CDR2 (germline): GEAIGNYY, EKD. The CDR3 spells CACDTLTSPNTDKLIF. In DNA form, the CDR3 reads TGTGCCTGTGACACCCTGACTTCTCCTAACACCGATAAACTCATCTTT.

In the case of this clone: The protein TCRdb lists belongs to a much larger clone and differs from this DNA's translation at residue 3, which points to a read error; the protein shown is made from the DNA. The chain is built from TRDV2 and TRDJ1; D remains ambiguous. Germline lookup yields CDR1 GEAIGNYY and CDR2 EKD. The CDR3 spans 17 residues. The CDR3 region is CARDTVGVPGVTDKLIF. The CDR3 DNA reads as TGTGCCCGTGACACCGTGGGAGTACCAGGGGTCACCGATAAACTCATCTTT.

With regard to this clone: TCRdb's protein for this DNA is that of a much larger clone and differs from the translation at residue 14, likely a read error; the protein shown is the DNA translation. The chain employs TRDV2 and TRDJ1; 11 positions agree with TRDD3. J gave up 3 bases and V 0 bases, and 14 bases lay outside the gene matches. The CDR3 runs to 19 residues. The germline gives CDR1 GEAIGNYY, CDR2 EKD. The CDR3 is CACDTVRLGDTRVADKLIF. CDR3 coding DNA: TGTGCCTGTGACACCGTCCGTTTGGGGGATACGAGGGTCGCCGATAAACTCATCTTT.

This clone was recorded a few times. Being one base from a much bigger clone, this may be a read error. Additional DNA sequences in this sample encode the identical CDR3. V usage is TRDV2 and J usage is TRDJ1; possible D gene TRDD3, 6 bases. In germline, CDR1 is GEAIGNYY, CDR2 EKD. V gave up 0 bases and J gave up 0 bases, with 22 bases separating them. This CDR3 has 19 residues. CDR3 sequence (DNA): TGTGCCTGTGACACCCTGGCGAAGGCTGGGGAGCCCAACACCGATAAACTCATCTTT. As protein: CACDTLAKAGEPNTDKLIF.